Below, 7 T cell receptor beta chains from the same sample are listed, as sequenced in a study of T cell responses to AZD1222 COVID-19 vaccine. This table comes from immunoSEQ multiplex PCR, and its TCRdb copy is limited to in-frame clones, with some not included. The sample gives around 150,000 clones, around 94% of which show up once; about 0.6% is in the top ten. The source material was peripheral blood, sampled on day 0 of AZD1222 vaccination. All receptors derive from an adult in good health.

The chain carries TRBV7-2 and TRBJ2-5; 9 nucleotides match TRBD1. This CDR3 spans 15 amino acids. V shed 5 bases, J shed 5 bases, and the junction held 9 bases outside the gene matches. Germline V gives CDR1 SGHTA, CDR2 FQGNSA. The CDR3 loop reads CASSLLQGAWETQYF. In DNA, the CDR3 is TGTGCCAGCAGCCTTTTACAGGGGGCGTGGGAGACCCAGTACTTC. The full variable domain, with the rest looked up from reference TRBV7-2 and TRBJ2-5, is GAGVSQSPSNKVTEKGKDVELRCDPISGHTALYWYRQSLGQGLEFLIYFQGNSAPDKSGLPSDRFSAERTGGSVSTLTIQRTQQEDSAVYLCASSLLQGAWETQYFGPGTRLLVL.

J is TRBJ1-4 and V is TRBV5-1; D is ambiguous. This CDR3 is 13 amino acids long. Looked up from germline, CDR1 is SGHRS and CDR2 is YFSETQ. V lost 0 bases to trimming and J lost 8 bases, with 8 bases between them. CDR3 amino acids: CASSLGRGEKLFF. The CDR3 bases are TGCGCCAGCAGCTTGGGACGTGGAGAAAAACTGTTTTTT.

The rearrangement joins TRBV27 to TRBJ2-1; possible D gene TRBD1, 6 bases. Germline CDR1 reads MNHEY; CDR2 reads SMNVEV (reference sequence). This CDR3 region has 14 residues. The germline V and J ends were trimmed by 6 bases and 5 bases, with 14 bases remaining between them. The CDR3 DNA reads TGTGCCAGCAGCGAACACAGGGATCACAATGAGCAGTTCTTC. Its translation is CASSEHRDHNEQFF.

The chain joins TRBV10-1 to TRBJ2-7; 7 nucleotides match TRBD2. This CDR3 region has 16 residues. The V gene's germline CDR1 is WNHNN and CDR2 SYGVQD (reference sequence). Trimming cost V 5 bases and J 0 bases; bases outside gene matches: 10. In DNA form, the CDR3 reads TGCGCCAGCAGTCCGAAGGGATGGGACTACTCCTACGAGCAGTACTTC. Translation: CASSPKGWDYSYEQYF.

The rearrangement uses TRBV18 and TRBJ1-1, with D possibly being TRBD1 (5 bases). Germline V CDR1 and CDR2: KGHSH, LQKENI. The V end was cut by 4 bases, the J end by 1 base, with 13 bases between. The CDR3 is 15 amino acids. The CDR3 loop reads CASSRKGPPNTEAFF. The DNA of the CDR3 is TGTGCCAGCTCACGGAAGGGACCCCCGAACACTGAAGCTTTCTTT. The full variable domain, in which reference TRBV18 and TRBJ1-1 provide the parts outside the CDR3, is NAGVMQNPRHLVRRRGQEARLRCSPMKGHSHVYWYRQLPEEGLKFMVYLQKENIIDESGMPKERFSAEFPKEGPSILRIQQVVRGDSAAYFCASSRKGPPNTEAFFGQGTRLTVV.

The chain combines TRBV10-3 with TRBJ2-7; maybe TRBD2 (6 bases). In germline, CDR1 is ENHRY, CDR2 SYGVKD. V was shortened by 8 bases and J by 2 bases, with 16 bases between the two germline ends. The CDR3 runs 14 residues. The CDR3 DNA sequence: TGTGCCATCGCCCTCGCGGAGGGCCCCTACGAGCAGTACTTC. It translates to CAIALAEGPYEQYF.

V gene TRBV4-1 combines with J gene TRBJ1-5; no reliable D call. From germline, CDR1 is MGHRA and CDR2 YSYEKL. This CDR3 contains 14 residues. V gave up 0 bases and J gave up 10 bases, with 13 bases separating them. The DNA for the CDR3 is TGCGCCAGCAGCCAAGAGTTAGGACCATCCCCCCAGCATTTT. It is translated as CASSQELGPSPQHF.